This entry lists 6 T cell receptor beta chains sequenced from one sample in a study of beta chain features in type 1 diabetes. Reverse transcription of all isolated RNA meant that expressed TCRB transcripts were sequenced. TCRdb's copy holds only in-frame clones and misses some; the assay was immunoSEQ multiplex PCR. The repertoire consists of 110,000 or so clones, with almost 40% occurring once and the leading ten covering about 0.063%. Sequencing was performed on stem cell memory CD4+ T cells from blood. The origin of the receptors is a woman younger than 35 in good health.

The rearrangement uses TRBV7-9 and TRBJ2-1; D is unclear. Germline assignment: CDR1 SEHNR and CDR2 FQNEAQ (reference sequence). This CDR3 is built from 12 residues. V lost 8 bases and J lost 8, with 13 bases in between. CDR3 sequence reads: CASAYVYYEQFF. In nucleotides, the CDR3 is TGTGCCAGCGCCTACGTTTACTATGAGCAGTTCTTC.

Only a few counts were recorded for this clone. V gene TRBV28 combines with J gene TRBJ2-7; TRBD2 might be the D (5 bases). The CDR3 extends over 15 amino acids. V lost 3 bases to trimming and J lost 2 bases, with 14 bases between them. Germline CDR1 and CDR2: MDHEN and SYDVKM. The CDR3 here is CASSLAQRRAYEQYF. The CDR3 DNA is TGTGCCAGCAGTTTGGCCCAGCGGAGAGCCTACGAGCAGTACTTC.

This chain uses TRBV7-2 with TRBJ2-7, with TRBD2 matching over 7 bases. CDR1 and CDR2 from the germline V gene are SGHTA and FQGNSA. The CDR3 contains 15 residues. J gave up 0 bases and V 6 bases, and 8 bases lay outside the gene matches. CDR3 in DNA: TGTGCCAGCAGGCTGACTAGCTTCGGCTCCTACGAGCAGTACTTC. It specifies CASRLTSFGSYEQYF.

The chain carries TRBV19 and TRBJ1-4; possibly TRBD1 for D (6 bases). The CDR3 loop spans 15 amino acids. The V end lost 5 bases, the J end lost 8 bases, and 18 bases lay between the germline ends. CDR1 is LNHDA and CDR2 is SQIVND in the germline V gene (reference sequence). The CDR3 sequence is CASSGGGTPAEKLFF. CDR3 nucleotides: TGTGCCAGTAGTGGGGGGGGGACACCCGCGGAAAAACTGTTTTTT.

The CDR3 region is CASSLTPPGQGAREQYF. The CDR3 DNA reads TGTGCCAGCAGTTTAACTCCTCCGGGACAGGGGGCAAGGGAGCAGTACTTC. The J gene is TRBJ2-7, the V gene TRBV27, with 12 bases identical to TRBD1. V trimming: 2 bases; J trimming: 7 bases; junction bases outside the gene matches: 12. This CDR3 is built from 17 residues. Germline V gene lookup returns CDR1 MNHEY and CDR2 SMNVEV (reference sequence).

The chain employs TRBV11-2 and TRBJ2-7; 7 bases map to TRBD1. With 5 bases clipped from V and 4 bases from J, the junction kept 14 bases outside the gene matches. Germline V gives CDR1 SGHAT, CDR2 FQNNGV. This CDR3 comprises 16 residues. CDR3 protein: CASSRTTGVGSYEQYF. The DNA of the CDR3 is TGTGCCAGCAGCCGGACCACAGGGGTTGGGAGTTACGAGCAGTACTTC.